This entry lists 21 T cell receptor beta chains sequenced from one sample in a study of cytomegalovirus exposure and HLA in healthy donors. It was with 60 Vbeta and 13 Jbeta primers that the PCR ran. The method was immunoSEQ multiplex PCR; TCRdb's version includes in-frame clones alone and lacks a portion of them. This sample has over 250,000 clones, with roughly 90% found just once. Sequencing was carried out using PBMCs. The source is a man aged 35-49 years in good health and CMV-seropositive.

The chain combines TRBV7-3 with TRBJ2-1; 13 bases map to TRBD2. The V gene's germline CDR1 is SGHTA and CDR2 FQGTGA. V trimming: 5 bases; J trimming: 8 bases; junction bases outside the gene matches: 6. The CDR3 totals 15 residues. CDR3 sequence: CASSVGLAGYYEQFF. The CDR3 nucleotides read TGTGCCAGCAGCGTGGGACTAGCGGGATACTATGAGCAGTTCTTC.

This sequence joins TRBV5-1 and TRBJ1-1; perhaps TRBD1 as D (6 bases). V lost 0 bases to trimming and J lost 3 bases, with 12 bases between them. The CDR3 totals 15 residues. Germline V lookup: CDR1 SGHRS, CDR2 YFSETQ. This chain's CDR3 is CASSLAGDWDTEAFF. CDR3 nucleotides: TGCGCCAGCAGCTTGGCAGGGGATTGGGACACTGAAGCTTTCTTT.

J is TRBJ2-7 and V is TRBV5-6, with D maybe TRBD1 (5 bases). This CDR3 spans 12 amino acids. Deletions cut 0 bases from V and 9 bases from J, with 10 bases between. The germline gives CDR1 SGHDT, CDR2 YYEEEE. CDR3 sequence (DNA): TGTGCCAGCAGCTTGGGGTACAGGACGCAGTACTTC. Amino acids: CASSLGYRTQYF.

The rearrangement uses TRBV7-9 and TRBJ1-5; 7 bases map to TRBD1. The CDR3 runs 13 residues. CDR1 SEHNR and CDR2 FQNEAQ come from the germline V gene (reference sequence). J gave up 7 bases and V 5 bases, and 5 bases lay outside the gene matches. Here the CDR3 DNA reads TGTGCCAGCAGCCTACAGGGGCAGCAGCCCCAGCATTTT. It encodes CASSLQGQQPQHF.

In its sample, this clone was seen once. The rearrangement uses TRBV7-9 and TRBJ2-7; the match to TRBD1 covers 8 bases. Germline loops: CDR1 SEHNR, CDR2 FQNEAQ (reference sequence). Unmatched junction bases numbered 11, after V lost 5 bases and J lost 5 bases. The CDR3 is made up of 15 amino acids. This CDR3 reads CASSERDRGKNEQYF. DNA of the CDR3: TGTGCCAGCAGCGAGAGAGACAGGGGAAAAAACGAGCAGTACTTC.

The chain has TRBV5-4 and TRBJ2-6; no definite D call. Germline V gives CDR1 SGHNT, CDR2 YYREEE (reference sequence). V was trimmed by 10 bases and J by 7 bases, leaving 12 bases between them. The CDR3 is 12 residues long. The CDR3 protein is CACTGAANVLTF. The CDR3, as DNA: TGTGCCTGTACGGGTGCAGCCAACGTCCTGACTTTC.

Only a few counts were recorded for this clone. The chain couples TRBV27 to TRBJ1-5, with D perhaps matching TRBD1 (6 bases). Germline CDR1 is MNHEY and CDR2 is SMNVEV (reference sequence). The CDR3 is 14 amino acids. Trimming stripped 5 bases from V and 7 bases from J, with 15 bases between. CDR3 region: CASSTSRGSQPQHF. DNA for the CDR3: TGTGCCAGCAGTACCAGCAGGGGATCGCAGCCCCAGCATTTT.

V and J are TRBV7-9 and TRBJ1-4; TRBD1 aligns across 7 bases. The CDR3 extends over 17 amino acids. The J segment lost 3 bases and the V segment lost 5 bases, leaving 12 bases of the junction unmatched. Germline V gives CDR1 SEHNR, CDR2 FQNEAQ (reference sequence). The CDR3 reads CASSGGQSNLANEKLFF. In DNA, the CDR3 is TGTGCCAGCAGCGGGGGACAGAGCAATTTAGCTAATGAAAAACTGTTTTTT.

The rearrangement uses TRBV9 and TRBJ1-1, with D possibly TRBD1 on 6 matching bases. The CDR3 length is 15 residues. The germline V and J ends were trimmed by 4 bases and 0 bases, with 13 bases remaining between them. The germline V gene encodes CDR1 SGDLS and CDR2 YYNGEE. The CDR3 here is CASSPRDTMNTEAFF. The CDR3 region has the DNA TGTGCCAGCAGCCCCAGGGACACGATGAACACTGAAGCTTTCTTT.

The genes are TRBV2 and TRBJ2-3; TRBD2 matches at 7 bases. V gave up 6 bases and J gave up 1 base; unmatched junction bases: 7. The CDR3 has 15 residues. The germline gives CDR1 SNHLY, CDR2 FYNNEI. The CDR3 coding sequence is TGTGCCAGCAGCAACGGGGGAGGGGGCACAGATACGCAGTATTTT. As protein: CASSNGGGGTDTQYF.

The chain uses TRBV7-3 and TRBJ2-3, with D possibly being TRBD2 (6 bases). Trimming took off 4 bases at V and 3 bases at J, with 14 bases between the two ends. CDR3 length: 15 amino acids. Germline V gene data show CDR1 as SGHTA and CDR2 as FQGTGA. The CDR3 region has the DNA TGTGCCAGCAGCTCCGGCATCGGGAGAACAGATACGCAGTATTTT. Residues: CASSSGIGRTDTQYF.

The J gene is TRBJ2-7, the V gene TRBV6-5; 8 nucleotides match TRBD2. With V trimmed by 6 bases and J by 7 bases, 8 bases remained unmatched. CDR3 size: 13 residues. From germline, CDR1 is MNHEY and CDR2 SVGAGI. DNA for the CDR3: TGTGCCAGCAGCCCCGGGAGGGCGATAGAGCAGTACTTC. Translated, it gives CASSPGRAIEQYF.

This clone came up once. The chain recombines TRBV6-4 with TRBJ1-2; D might be TRBD1 (6 bases). CDR1 is MRHNA, CDR2 SNTAGT, per germline. The CDR3 covers 14 residues. V was pared by 1 base and J by 4 bases, with 10 bases between. As DNA, the CDR3 is TGTGCCAGCAGTGACTGGGTCAGGGGCTATGGCTACACCTTC. Amino acids: CASSDWVRGYGYTF.

The rearrangement joins TRBV18 to TRBJ1-2; possible D gene TRBD1, 6 bases. Germline V gives CDR1 KGHSH, CDR2 LQKENI. The CDR3 is 14 residues long. V was trimmed by 2 bases and J by 4 bases, leaving 11 bases between them. The CDR3 coding sequence is TGTGCCAGCTCACCATCAGGGGATGGCTATGGCTACACCTTC. Translated: CASSPSGDGYGYTF.

Turning to this clone: The same CDR3 is also encoded by other DNA sequences in this sample. J is TRBJ2-1 and V is TRBV9; TRBD2 agrees at 7 bases. Germline V gives CDR1 SGDLS, CDR2 YYNGEE. V was clipped by 0 bases and J by 0 bases; unmatched bases: 3. The CDR3 has 16 amino acids. For the CDR3, the DNA is TGTGCCAGCAGCGTAGGCGGGGGAAGCTCCTACAATGAGCAGTTCTTC. As protein: CASSVGGGSSYNEQFF.

The genes are TRBV9 and TRBJ1-2; 7 nucleotides align to TRBD1. The V and J ends lost 3 bases and 4 bases, in that order; junction bases with no gene match: 6. CDR3 length: 14 residues. Germline V CDR1 and CDR2: SGDLS, YYNGEE. The CDR3 loop reads CASSGGQEFYGYTF. The CDR3, as DNA: TGTGCCAGCAGCGGAGGACAGGAGTTCTATGGCTACACCTTC.

The chain links TRBV5-6 to TRBJ1-4, with 7 bases identical to TRBD1. V dropped 2 bases and J dropped 7; count of bases not matched to a gene: 5. The CDR3 has 14 amino acids. The V gene's germline CDR1 is SGHDT and CDR2 YYEEEE. In DNA form, the CDR3 reads TGTGCCAGCAGCTTTCAGGGGGGAGGTGAAAAACTGTTTTTT. It translates to CASSFQGGGEKLFF.

The rearrangement links TRBV18 to TRBJ1-4; TRBD1 agrees at 7 bases. The CDR3 is made up of 15 amino acids. CDR1 is KGHSH, CDR2 LQKENI, per germline. Trimming took 6 bases from V and 2 from J; bases not matched to a gene: 6. The CDR3 protein is CASSPPGQTNEKLFF. CDR3 sequence (DNA): TGTGCCAGCTCCCCGCCGGGACAGACTAATGAAAAACTGTTTTTT.

This chain joins TRBV25-1 and TRBJ2-7; no firm D call. CDR1 and CDR2 (germline): MGHDK, SYGVNS. Trimming removed 4 bases from V and 3 bases from J, with 7 bases in between. The CDR3 runs 12 residues. CDR3 DNA: TGTGCCAGCAGTGGTTCTAGCTACGAGCAGTACTTC. It is translated as CASSGSSYEQYF.

This chain uses TRBV5-1 with TRBJ1-1, with D unresolved. The V and J ends lost 3 bases and 1 base respectively, with 7 bases between them. The CDR3 totals 13 residues. The germline V gene has CDR1 SGHRS and CDR2 YFSETQ. CDR3 nucleotides: TGCGCCAGCAGCTGGGCAGAGAACACTGAAGCTTTCTTT. As protein: CASSWAENTEAFF. Drawing the rest from reference TRBV5-1 and TRBJ1-1, the complete variable domain is KAGVTQTPRYLIKTRGQQVTLSCSPISGHRSVSWYQQTPGQGLQFLFEYFSETQRNKGNFPGRFSGRQFSNSRSEMNVSTLELGDSALYLCASSWAENTEAFFGQGTRLTVV.

The rearrangement links TRBV27 to TRBJ1-5, with 7 bases identical to TRBD1. This CDR3 is 16 amino acids long. The trim removed 5 bases at V and 7 bases at J, leaving 14 bases unmatched. CDR1 MNHEY and CDR2 SMNVEV come from the germline V gene (reference sequence). The CDR3 is CASSPNTGASGQPQHF. The CDR3 coding sequence is TGTGCCAGCAGTCCGAATACAGGGGCGAGCGGGCAGCCCCAGCATTTT.